The entry that follows covers one TCR beta chain sequence. Antigen unknown. The data belong to a study of shared clonotypes between healthy human individuals. Study overall: Per-donor plates numbered three CD4 naive, three CD4 memory, two CD8 naive and one CD8 memory. The study, taken as a whole, reports: Non-shared clonotypes showed lower generation probabilities than clonotypes common to all four donors.

Only CD45RO-negative cells positively selected for CCR7 counted as naive CD8 cells, so terminally differentiated effector memory CD45RA+ cells were excluded. All donors were healthy HIV-negative adults lacking recent acute infections or vaccinations. Trimming cost V 5 bases and J 0 bases, with 19 bases left between them. From germline, CDR1 is MNHEY and CDR2 SMNVEV (reference sequence). The CDR3 totals 18 residues. This table comes from immunoSEQ multiplex PCR, and its TCRdb copy is limited to in-frame clones, with some not included. The table has around 1,900,000 clones, 93% seen once; the top ten hold approximately 1.7%.

Sequenced sample: naive CD8+ T cells from PBMCs. This receptor was obtained from a man between 18 and 35 years old in good health. Some clones in this sample may be carry-over from other donors' samples. The chain couples TRBV27 to TRBJ1-4; D is undetermined. CDR3 DNA sequence: TGTGCCAGCAGTCCCCGGACGGATGGAGGCTCAACTAATGAAAAACTGTTTTTT. This codes for CASSPRTDGGSTNEKLFF.